This T cell receptor beta chain was profiled in a study of monozygotic twins with inflammatory bowel disease. The TCR libraries each used total RNA (roughly 3,500 ng per library). Researchers used template switching to add UMIs featuring a 6-nucleotide sample barcode. TCRdb re-called the 5' RACE reads and gives one entry per CDR3 protein, without DNA. Here the sample table reports around 140,000 distinct CDR3 sequences. Germline CDR1 reads KGHSH; CDR2 reads LQKENI. This CDR3 has 16 amino acids. The chain recombines TRBV18 with TRBJ2-5; TCRdb picks TRBD1, but there is no DNA to check that call. The sequencing sample was made of blood. The receptor's source is a human donor with ulcerative colitis or Crohn's disease, or a healthy co-twin of an affected twin (not recorded which). The CDR3: CASSPLTLQGQETQYF.